These T cell receptor beta chains were read from a single sample in a study of blood T cell repertoires in COVID-19. TCRdb's table, derived via immunoSEQ multiplex PCR, lists solely in-frame clones and lacks some. The profile shows approximately 360,000 clones, 85% to 90% of them singletons. Sample: PBMCs or T cells enriched from blood (not recorded which). These receptors were taken from a woman aged 30 to 39 with acute COVID-19. Each CDR3 is given with its conserved first and last residue. The D gene is left open where the match is weak. The size entry is marked missing in some rows and otherwise reads once, few, many or a size class.

v_gene	d_gene	abundance	j_gene	CDR3nt	CDR3aa
TRBV5-1	TRBD1	NA	TRBJ1-2	TGCGCCAGCAGGTGGGACAGCTATGGCTACACCTTC	CASRWDSYGYTF
TRBV19	TRBD2	NA	TRBJ2-7	TGTGCCAGTAGTGCTTACAGCGGGGGATCCTACGAGCAGTACTTC	CASSAYSGGSYEQYF
TRBV7-9	NA	NA	TRBJ2-1	TGTGCCAGCAGCTTGACTAATGAGCAGTTCTTC	CASSLTNEQFF
TRBV7-8	TRBD1	NA	TRBJ2-3	TGTGCCAGCAGCGGGACGGGACAGTGGACAGATACGCAGTATTTT	CASSGTGQWTDTQYF
TRBV5-1	NA	NA	TRBJ2-1	TGCGCCAGCAGCTTGGAGGGAGCGGGCCAATACAATGAGCAGTTCTTC	CASSLEGAGQYNEQFF
TRBV2	NA	NA	TRBJ2-3	TGTGCCAGCAGGGAACGGGGGGCTCTCGTGGATACGCAGTATTTT	CASRERGALVDTQYF
TRBV18	NA	NA	TRBJ2-2	TGTGCCAGCTCACCACGCCAGTCCACCGGGGAGCTGTTTTTT	CASSPRQSTGELFF
TRBV12-3/TRBV12-4	NA	NA	TRBJ2-5	TGTGCCAGCAGTTGGAGGGTGGAGACCCAGTACTTC	CASSWRVETQYF
TRBV28	NA	NA	TRBJ2-3	TGTGCCAGCAGTCAGAACACAGATACGCAGTATTTT	CASSQNTDTQYF
TRBV12-3/TRBV12-4	NA	NA	TRBJ1-3	TGTGCCAGCAATTTAGGTCCACCTAGCACCATATATTTT	CASNLGPPSTIYF
TRBV19	NA	NA	TRBJ1-5	TGTGCCAGTAGTTTTGCAGGGTTGTGGCGGCAGCCCCAGCATTTT	CASSFAGLWRQPQHF
TRBV23-1	NA	few	TRBJ2-7	TGCGCCAGCAGCAATCGACAGGTTTACGAGCAGTACTTC	CASSNRQVYEQYF
TRBV28	TRBD2	NA	TRBJ2-1	TGTGCCAGCAGTGGTCGACTAGCGATAATCTATGAGCAGTTCTTC	CASSGRLAIIYEQFF
TRBV6-4	NA	once	TRBJ1-2	TGTGCCAGCCGGGGTTGGACGGACTCTGGCTACACCTTC	CASRGWTDSGYTF
TRBV11-2	NA	many	TRBJ2-3	TGTGCCAGCAGCTTATCCGGTACGCAGTATTTT	CASSLSGTQYF
TRBV2	TRBD1	once	TRBJ2-6	TGTGCCAGCAGTGAAGCTTGGACAGGGAGTCTTTACTCTGGGGCCAACGTCCTGACTTTC	CASSEAWTGSLYSGANVLTF
TRBV2	TRBD2	NA	TRBJ2-3	TGTGCCAGCAGGGGACGACTAGCGGGGGGGCGGATAGATACGCAGTATTTT	CASRGRLAGGRIDTQYF
TRBV12-2	NA	NA	TRBJ2-7	TGTGCAAGTCGCTTAGCGCGGGCTAGCGGGGAGGTTTACGAGCAGTACTTC	CASRLARASGEVYEQYF
TRBV23-1	NA	NA	TRBJ1-1	TGCGCCAGCAGTCAATCTGTAAACGGGACAAATGAAGCTTTCTTT	CASSQSVNGTNEAFF
TRBV30	NA	NA	TRBJ1-1	TGTGCCTGGAGTGTAGAATGGGGGGTTGGAGGCACTGAAGCTTTCTTT	CAWSVEWGVGGTEAFF
TRBV2	TRBD1	NA	TRBJ1-6	TGTGCCAGCAGAGCCGGGACAGGGAATTCACCCCTCCACTTT	CASRAGTGNSPLHF
TRBV6-2/TRBV6-3	TRBD1	NA	TRBJ1-5	TGTGCCAGCAGTTACGAGGGACAGGGCGGTCAGCCCCAGCATTTT	CASSYEGQGGQPQHF
TRBV9	TRBD1	NA	TRBJ1-2	TGTGCCAGCAGCTTGGGACAGCAGTATGGCTACACCTTC	CASSLGQQYGYTF
TRBV5-1	TRBD2	NA	TRBJ2-2	TGCGCCAGCAGCCGCCGTCCCCGTAGCGGGGGTGACACCGGGGAGCTGTTTTTT	CASSRRPRSGGDTGELFF
TRBV4-1	NA	NA	TRBJ1-5	TGCGCCAGCAGCCAAGAACAGGGCAATCAGCCCCAGCATTTT	CASSQEQGNQPQHF
TRBV19	NA	NA	TRBJ1-5	TGTGCCAGTAGTAACGCGGGGTTAAGCAATCAGCCCCAGCATTTT	CASSNAGLSNQPQHF
TRBV19	TRBD1	NA	TRBJ1-1	TGTGCCAGTAGTACGCCGGGACAGGGGGCGATGAACACTGAAGCTTTCTTT	CASSTPGQGAMNTEAFF
TRBV5-5	TRBD1	NA	TRBJ1-6	TGTGCCAGCAGCCTGCGACAGGGAGTGGATTCACCCCTCCACTTT	CASSLRQGVDSPLHF